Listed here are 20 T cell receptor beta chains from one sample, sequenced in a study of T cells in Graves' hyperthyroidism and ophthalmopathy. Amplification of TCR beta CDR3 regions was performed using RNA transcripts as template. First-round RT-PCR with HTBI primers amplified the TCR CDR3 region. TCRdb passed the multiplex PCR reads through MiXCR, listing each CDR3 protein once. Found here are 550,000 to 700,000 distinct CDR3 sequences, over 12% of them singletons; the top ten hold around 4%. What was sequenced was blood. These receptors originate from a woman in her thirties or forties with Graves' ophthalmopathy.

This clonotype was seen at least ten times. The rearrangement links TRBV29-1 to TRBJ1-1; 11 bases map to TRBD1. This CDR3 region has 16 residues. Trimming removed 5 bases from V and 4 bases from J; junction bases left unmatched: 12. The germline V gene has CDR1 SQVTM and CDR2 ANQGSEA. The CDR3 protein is CSVLTGQGVLSTEAFF. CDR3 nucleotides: TGCAGCGTTTTGACGGGACAGGGGGTTCTTAGCACTGAAGCTTTCTTT.

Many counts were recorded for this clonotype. CDR3 sequence reads: CSARQAPAQETQYF. Written as DNA, the CDR3 is TGCAGTGCTAGACAAGCCCCGGCGCAAGAGACCCAGTACTTC. This sequence joins TRBV20-1 and TRBJ2-5, with D unclear. Germline V lookup: CDR1 DFQATT, CDR2 SNEGSKA (reference sequence). The CDR3 consists of 14 residues. V was pared by 2 bases and J by 2 bases, with 12 bases between.

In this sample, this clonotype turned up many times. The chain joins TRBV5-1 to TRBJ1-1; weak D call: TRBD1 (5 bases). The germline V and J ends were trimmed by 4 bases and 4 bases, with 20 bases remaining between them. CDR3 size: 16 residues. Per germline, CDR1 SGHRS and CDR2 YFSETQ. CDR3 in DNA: TGCGCCAGCAGCCCCGAAACGGGGGAGGCGAGCACTGAAGCTTTCTTT. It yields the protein CASSPETGEASTEAFF.

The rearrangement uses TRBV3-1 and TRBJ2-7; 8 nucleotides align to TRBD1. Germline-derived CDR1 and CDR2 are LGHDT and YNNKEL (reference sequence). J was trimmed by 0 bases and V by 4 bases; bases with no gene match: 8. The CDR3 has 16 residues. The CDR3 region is CASSPPNRGFSYEQYF. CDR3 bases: TGTGCCAGCAGCCCCCCCAACAGGGGGTTCTCCTACGAGCAGTACTTC.

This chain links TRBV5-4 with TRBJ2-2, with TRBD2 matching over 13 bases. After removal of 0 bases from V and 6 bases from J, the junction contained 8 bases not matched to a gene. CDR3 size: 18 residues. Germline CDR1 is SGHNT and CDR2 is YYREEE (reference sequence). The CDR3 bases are TGTGCCAGCAGCTTGGGTCGGACTAGCGGGAGTATTGCCGGGGAGCTGTTTTTT. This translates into CASSLGRTSGSIAGELFF.

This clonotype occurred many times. The CDR3 DNA reads as TGTGCCTGGAGTGTATCGGGACTCACTGAAGCTTTCTTT. Translation: CAWSVSGLTEAFF. The chain is built from TRBV30 and TRBJ1-1; TRBD1 might be the D (5 bases). The CDR3 has 13 amino acids. V lost 0 bases to trimming and J lost 4 bases, with 9 bases between them. Germline CDR1 GTSNPN, CDR2 SVGIG (reference sequence).

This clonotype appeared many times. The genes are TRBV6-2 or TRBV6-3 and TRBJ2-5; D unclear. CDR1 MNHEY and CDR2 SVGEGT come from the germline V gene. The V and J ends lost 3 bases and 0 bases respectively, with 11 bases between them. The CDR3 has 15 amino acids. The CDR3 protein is CASSYTRANQETQYF. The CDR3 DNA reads TGTGCCAGCAGTTATACGAGAGCGAACCAAGAGACCCAGTACTTC.

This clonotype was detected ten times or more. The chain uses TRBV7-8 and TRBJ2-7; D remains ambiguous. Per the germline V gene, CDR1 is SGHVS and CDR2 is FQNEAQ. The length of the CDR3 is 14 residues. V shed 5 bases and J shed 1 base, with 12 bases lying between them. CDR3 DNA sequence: TGTGCCAGCAGCCAAAGACCCAAATCCTACGAGCAGTACTTC. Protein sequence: CASSQRPKSYEQYF. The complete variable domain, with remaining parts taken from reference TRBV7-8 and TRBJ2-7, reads GAGVSQSPRYKVAKRGQDVALRCDPISGHVSLFWYQQALGQGPEFLTYFQNEAQLDKSGLPSDRFFAERPEGSVSTLKIQRTQQEDSAVYLCASSQRPKSYEQYFGPGTRLTVT.

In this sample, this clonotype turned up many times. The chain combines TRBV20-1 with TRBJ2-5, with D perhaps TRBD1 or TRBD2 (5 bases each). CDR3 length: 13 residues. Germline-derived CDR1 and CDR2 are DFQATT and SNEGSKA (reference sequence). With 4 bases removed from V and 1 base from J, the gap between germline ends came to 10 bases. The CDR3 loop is CSAKDGAQETQYF. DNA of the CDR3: TGCAGTGCTAAGGACGGGGCCCAAGAGACCCAGTACTTC.

Here the CDR3 reads CASSERESNQPQHF. The CDR3 nucleotides read TGTGCCAGCAGTGAACGGGAGAGCAATCAGCCCCAGCATTTT. This chain joins TRBV2 and TRBJ1-5; no clear D. V lost 2 bases and J lost 1, with 6 bases in between. Germline lookup yields CDR1 SNHLY and CDR2 FYNNEI. The CDR3 sequence is 14 residues long.

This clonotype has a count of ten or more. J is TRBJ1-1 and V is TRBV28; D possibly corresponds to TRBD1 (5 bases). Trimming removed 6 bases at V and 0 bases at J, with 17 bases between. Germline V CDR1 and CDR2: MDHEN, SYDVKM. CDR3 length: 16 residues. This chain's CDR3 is CASSLGTYGMNTEAFF. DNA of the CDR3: TGTGCCAGCAGCTTAGGGACCTATGGGATGAACACTGAAGCTTTCTTT.

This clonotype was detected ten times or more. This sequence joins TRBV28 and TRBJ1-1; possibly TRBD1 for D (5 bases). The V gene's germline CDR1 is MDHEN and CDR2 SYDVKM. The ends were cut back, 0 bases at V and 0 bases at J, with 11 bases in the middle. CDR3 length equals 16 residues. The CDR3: CASSLWIGAMNTEAFF. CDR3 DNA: TGTGCCAGCAGTTTATGGATAGGGGCAATGAACACTGAAGCTTTCTTT.

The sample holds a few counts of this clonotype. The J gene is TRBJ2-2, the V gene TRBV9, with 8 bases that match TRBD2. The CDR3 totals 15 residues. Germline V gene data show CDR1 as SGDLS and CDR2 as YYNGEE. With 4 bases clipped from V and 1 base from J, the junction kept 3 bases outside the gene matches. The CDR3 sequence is CASSLLAGNTGELFF. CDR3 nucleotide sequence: TGTGCCAGCAGCCTGCTAGCGGGGAACACCGGGGAGCTGTTTTTT.

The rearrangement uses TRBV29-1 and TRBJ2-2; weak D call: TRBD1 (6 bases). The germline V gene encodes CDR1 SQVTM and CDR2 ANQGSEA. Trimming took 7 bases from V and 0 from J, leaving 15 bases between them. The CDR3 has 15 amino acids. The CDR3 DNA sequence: TGCAGCGCTTCCGGGACAACCGCGAACACCGGGGAGCTGTTTTTT. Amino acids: CSASGTTANTGELFF.

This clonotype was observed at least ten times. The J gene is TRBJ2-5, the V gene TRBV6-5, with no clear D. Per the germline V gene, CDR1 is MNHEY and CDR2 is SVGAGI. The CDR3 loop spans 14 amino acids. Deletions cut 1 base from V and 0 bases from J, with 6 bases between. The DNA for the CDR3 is TGTGCCAGCAGTTACTTGGGTTACCAAGAGACCCAGTACTTC. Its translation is CASSYLGYQETQYF.

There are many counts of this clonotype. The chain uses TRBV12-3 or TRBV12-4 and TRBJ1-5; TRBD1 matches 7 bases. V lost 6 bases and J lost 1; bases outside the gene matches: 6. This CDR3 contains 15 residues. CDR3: CASSPDRVSNQPQHF. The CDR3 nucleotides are TGTGCCAGCAGCCCCGACAGGGTCAGCAATCAGCCCCAGCATTTT.

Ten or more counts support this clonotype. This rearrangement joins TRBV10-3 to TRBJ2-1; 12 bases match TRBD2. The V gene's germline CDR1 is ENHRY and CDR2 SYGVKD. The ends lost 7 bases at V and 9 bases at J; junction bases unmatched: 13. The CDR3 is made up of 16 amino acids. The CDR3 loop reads CAITNPRLAGEGEQFF. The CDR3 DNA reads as TGTGCCATCACTAACCCTAGACTAGCGGGAGAGGGTGAGCAGTTCTTC.

CDR3 nucleotide sequence: TGTGCCAGCAGTGATCGAATTAACAGGGAATCTTGGGAGCAGTACTTC. Protein product: CASSDRINRESWEQYF. This rearrangement joins TRBV2 to TRBJ2-7, with TRBD1 as a possible D gene (6 bases). Germline loops: CDR1 SNHLY, CDR2 FYNNEI. The CDR3 has 16 amino acids. The V gene lost 3 bases and the J gene lost 7 bases, with 22 bases spanning the gap.

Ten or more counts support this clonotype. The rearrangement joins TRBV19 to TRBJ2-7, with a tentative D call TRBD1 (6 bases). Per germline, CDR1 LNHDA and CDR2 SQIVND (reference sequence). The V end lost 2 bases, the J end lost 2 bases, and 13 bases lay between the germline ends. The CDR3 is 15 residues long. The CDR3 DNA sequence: TGTGCCAGTAGTATACAGTCCAGGGGCCCCTACGAGCAGTACTTC. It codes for CASSIQSRGPYEQYF.

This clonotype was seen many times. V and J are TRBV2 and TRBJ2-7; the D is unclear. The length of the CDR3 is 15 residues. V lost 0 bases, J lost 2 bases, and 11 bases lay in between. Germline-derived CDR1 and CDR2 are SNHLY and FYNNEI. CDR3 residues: CASSEAAETPYEQYF. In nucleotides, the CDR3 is TGTGCCAGCAGTGAAGCGGCCGAGACCCCCTACGAGCAGTACTTC.